Listed below are T cell receptor beta chains from one sample, sequenced in a study of post-analysis software for immune sequencing data. Each CDR3 protein gets one entry after TCRdb re-called the PCR reads with MiXCR. In the table there are hundreds of thousands of distinct CDR3 sequences, 44% of which are singletons. Sequenced sample: blood. The origin of the receptors is a girl between 5 and 17 years old with multiple sclerosis. Both conserved end residues are part of each CDR3. D genes are given only for firm matches. For some rows the clone size is stated as once, few or many, or as a class when expanded; others skip it.

TRBD2,TRBV4-1,15,TRBJ2-1,few,TGCGCCAGCAGCCGCGGGGGAGTCTCCTACAATGAGCAGTTCTTC,CASSRGGVSYNEQFF
TRBD1,TRBV7-2,16,TRBJ1-2,.,TGTGCCAGCAGCTTAGCGCCTGGACAGGCTGAGCGTGGCTACACCTTC,CASSLAPGQAERGYTF
.,TRBV7-8,17,TRBJ2-6,.,TGTGCCAACAGCTTAGTGGAATTGAGCTCTGGGGCCAACGTCCTGACTTTC,CANSLVELSSGANVLTF
.,TRBV7-2,13,TRBJ2-4,.,TGTGCCAGCAGCTACGGGGGGCTGGGGGAGCAGTACTTC,CASSYGGLGEQYF
.,TRBV4-2,16,TRBJ2-5,few,TGTGCCAGCAGCCAAGACCCGGCGAGCATCCAAGAGACCCAGTACTTC,CASSQDPASIQETQYF
.,TRBV6-5,15,TRBJ2-5,.,TGTGCCACTGCGATTCGGGCCCTAAAATTTAGGGAGCAGTACTTC,CATAIRALKFREQYF
.,TRBV29-1,15,TRBJ2-7,few,TGCAGCGTGAACCTCGGGGACGGTTACTCCTACGAGCAGTACTTC,CSVNLGDGYSYEQYF
TRBD1,TRBV15,15,TRBJ1-2,.,TGTGCCACCAGCGTGGACAGGGGGCAAAACTATGGCTACACCTTC,CATSVDRGQNYGYTF
TRBD2,TRBV29-1,12,TRBJ2-1,.,TGCAGCGTTGATGGGACTAGCTATGAGCAGTTCTTC,CSVDGTSYEQFF
TRBD1,TRBV12-3/TRBV12-4,13,TRBJ1-2,few,TGTGCCAGCAGGCCACAGGGGTTAGGGGGCTACACCTTC,CASRPQGLGGYTF
.,TRBV5-6,15,TRBJ2-7,few,TGTGCCAGCAGCTGTACCGGGACACCGGGCCGGGAGCAGTACTTC,CASSCTGTPGREQYF
.,TRBV5-1,13,TRBJ1-5,.,TGCGCCAGCAGCTTGGAAAGGGACCAGCCCCAGCATTTT,CASSLERDQPQHF
.,TRBV29-1,14,TRBJ2-6,.,TGCAGCGTTGTATTGGTGACTGGGGCCAACGTCCTGACTTTC,CSVVLVTGANVLTF
.,TRBV7-9,18,TRBJ2-7,.,TGTGCCAGCAGCTTAGCCCCGGGACTCCCAATATCGATCTACGAGCAGTACTTC,CASSLAPGLPISIYEQYF
TRBD1,TRBV4-1,15,TRBJ2-5,.,TGCGCCAGCAGCTTCCTTGACAGGGGGGTGGAGACCCAGTACTTC,CASSFLDRGVETQYF
.,TRBV15,15,TRBJ1-6,few,TGTGCCACCAGCCGTGCCGGACGGACGAATTCACCCCTCCACTTT,CATSRAGRTNSPLHF
TRBD2,TRBV12-3/TRBV12-4,20,TRBJ2-7,.,TGTGCCAGCAGTTTAGGCCCTACCAGGCTAGCGGGGGGGCTCTCCTACGAGCAGTACTTC,CASSLGPTRLAGGLSYEQYF
.,TRBV29-1,12,TRBJ2-7,.,TGCAGCGTTGAATTGGGCACGTACGAGCAGTACTTC,CSVELGTYEQYF
.,TRBV7-2,14,TRBJ2-7,few,TGTGCCAGCAGCTTAATGCGGGGAGGTTACGAGCAGTACTTC,CASSLMRGGYEQYF
.,TRBV27,14,TRBJ2-7,.,TGTGCCGGCAGTTCCCTGGGACGGTCCTACGAGCAGTACTTC,CAGSSLGRSYEQYF
.,TRBV6-5,14,TRBJ2-7,.,TGTGCCAGCGGCAGTCCAAGGGACACCTACGAGCAGTACTTC,CASGSPRDTYEQYF
TRBD1,TRBV7-8,19,TRBJ1-2,.,TGTGCCAGCAGCTTCCCCCGTTGGACAGGGGGCACTAGAGGGGATGGCTACACCTTC,CASSFPRWTGGTRGDGYTF
TRBD1,TRBV29-1,15,TRBJ2-1,few,TGCAGCGTTGACAAGACAGGGGGCCCAAGGGATGAGCAGTTCTTC,CSVDKTGGPRDEQFF
.,TRBV5-1,15,TRBJ1-2,.,TGCGCCAGCAGATTAGGTCAGGACGGCAGCTATGGCTACACCTTC,CASRLGQDGSYGYTF
.,TRBV7-2,18,TRBJ2-1,.,TGTGCCAGCAGCCTAGACTTAAGTGGGAGGCCCCGCACCGATGAGCAGTTCTTC,CASSLDLSGRPRTDEQFF
TRBD1,TRBV29-1,13,TRBJ2-5,.,TGCAGCGTTGGGGGACAGGGCGTAAAGACCCAGTACTTC,CSVGGQGVKTQYF
.,TRBV20-1,15,TRBJ1-1,.,TGCAGTGCTAGAGATTTTCGACAACAGAACACTGAAGCTTTCTTT,CSARDFRQQNTEAFF
TRBD2,TRBV20-1,17,TRBJ2-5,few,TGCAGTGCTACCCCTGGCGGAGCGGGGCGGTACGGAGAGACCCAGTACTTC,CSATPGGAGRYGETQYF
.,TRBV4-2,16,TRBJ2-7,.,TGTGCCAGCAGCCAAGTGGAGGGGGAAAACGGCTACGAGCAGTACTTC,CASSQVEGENGYEQYF
.,TRBV5-1,12,TRBJ2-7,.,TGCGCCAGCAGCAGTAAGGCCTACGAGCAGTACTTC,CASSSKAYEQYF
TRBD2,TRBV29-1,16,TRBJ2-7,.,TGCAGCGTTGAGCATCAACTAGCGGGGGGAACCTACGAGCAGTACTTC,CSVEHQLAGGTYEQYF
.,TRBV9,17,TRBJ2-5,few,TGTGCCAGCAGCGAGAACAAGGCGGGCCCGCTTCAAGAGACCCAGTACTTC,CASSENKAGPLQETQYF
.,TRBV2,15,TRBJ1-5,.,TGTGCCAGCAGACGGGCAGGGAACATCAATCAGCCCCAGCATTTT,CASRRAGNINQPQHF
.,TRBV6-5,16,TRBJ1-2,few,TGTGCCAGCAGTTACTCGATTAACTTGGGGGTGGGAGGCTACACCTTC,CASSYSINLGVGGYTF
.,TRBV7-2,15,TRBJ1-2,.,TGTGCCAGCAGCCCTAAAAGGGCAGGCCTGAAGGGCTACACCTTC,CASSPKRAGLKGYTF
.,TRBV18,16,TRBJ2-6,.,TGTGCCAGCTCACTGAGAGACAGCTCTGGGGCCAACGTCCTGACTTTC,CASSLRDSSGANVLTF
.,TRBV6-6,15,TRBJ2-6,few,TGTGCCAGCAGCCCCGGAAGCTCTGGGGCCAACGTCCTGACTTTC,CASSPGSSGANVLTF
.,TRBV12-3/TRBV12-4,13,TRBJ2-1,.,TGTGCCAGCATTCTCGGACAGACGGATGAGCAGTTCTTC,CASILGQTDEQFF
TRBD2,TRBV20-1,15,TRBJ2-3,.,TGCAGTGCATCCAGCGGGGGGGCCAAGGGAGATACGCAGTATTTT,CSASSGGAKGDTQYF
.,TRBV12-3/TRBV12-4,13,TRBJ1-5,.,TGTGCCAGCAGCTACTCCGAGGGTCAGCCCCAGCATTTT,CASSYSEGQPQHF
TRBD2,TRBV12-3/TRBV12-4,16,TRBJ2-1,.,TGTGCCAGCAGTCCTCCGGGACTAGCGGGAGTAGTTGAGCAGTTCTTC,CASSPPGLAGVVEQFF
.,TRBV6-4,14,TRBJ1-1,.,TGTGCCAGCAGTAAGGGAGTTTTGAACACTGAAGCTTTCTTT,CASSKGVLNTEAFF
.,TRBV20-1,11,TRBJ2-1,.,TGCAGTGCTAGGGGGTTGGATGAGCAGTTCTTC,CSARGLDEQFF
.,TRBV20-1,17,TRBJ2-1,once,TGCAGTGCTAGAGATAGGGGATCAGCGGGCCTCGGCAATGAGCAGTTCTTC,CSARDRGSAGLGNEQFF
TRBD1,TRBV6-6,14,TRBJ1-4,.,TGTGCCAGCACTGGGTTTCAGGGGGGTGAAAAACTGTTTTTT,CASTGFQGGEKLFF
.,TRBV7-2,16,TRBJ2-5,few,TGTGCCAGCAGCTTAGACTTTTTGCGGCCCGGGCAGATCCAGTACTTC,CASSLDFLRPGQIQYF
.,TRBV20-1,14,TRBJ2-1,.,TGCAGTACAAGATCCGGGGAGTCGTACAATGAGCAGTTCTTC,CSTRSGESYNEQFF